This T cell receptor (beta chain) was documented in a study of cytomegalovirus exposure and HLA in healthy donors. TCRdb's copy holds only in-frame clones and misses some; the assay was immunoSEQ multiplex PCR. The profile shows fewer than 200,000 clones, roughly 89% of them singletons. About this clone itself: Its antigen is as yet unknown.

V was clipped by 3 bases and J by 7 bases; unmatched bases: 9. The CDR3 runs 16 residues. The germline CDR1 and CDR2 sequences are ENHRY and SYGVKD. Donors were drawn from the approximately 120-subject validation cohort, separate from the approximately 640-subject first cohort. Study findings and constraints: As was reported, the classifier diagnosed cytomegalovirus status with high specificity and sensitivity. Cytomegalovirus association was assigned to about 150 TCR beta chains. In vitro testing confirmed a few CMV-associated chains as specific for CMV antigens.

Sequencing used PBMCs. The V call is TRBV10-3, the J call TRBJ2-1; 10 positions agree with TRBD2. This clonotype was obtained from a woman younger than 35 in good health and CMV-seropositive. CDR3 sequence (DNA): TGTGCCATCAGTGAACCGAGCGGGGGGGCCGGGAATGAGCAGTTCTTC. This translates into CAISEPSGGAGNEQFF.